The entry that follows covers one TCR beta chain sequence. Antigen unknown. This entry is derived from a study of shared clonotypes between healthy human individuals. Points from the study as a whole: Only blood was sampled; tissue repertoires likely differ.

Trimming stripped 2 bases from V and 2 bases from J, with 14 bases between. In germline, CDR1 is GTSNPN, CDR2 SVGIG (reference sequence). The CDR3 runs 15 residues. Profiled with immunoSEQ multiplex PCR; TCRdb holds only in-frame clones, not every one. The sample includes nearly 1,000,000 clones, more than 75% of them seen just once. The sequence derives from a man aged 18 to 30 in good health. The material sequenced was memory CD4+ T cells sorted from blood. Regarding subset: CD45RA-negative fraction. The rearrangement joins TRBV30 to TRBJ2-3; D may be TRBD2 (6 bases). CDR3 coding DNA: TGTGCCTGGAGTCAGAGCGGGCGAGACACAGATACGCAGTATTTT. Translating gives CAWSQSGRDTDTQYF. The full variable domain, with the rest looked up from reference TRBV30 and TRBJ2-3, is SQTIHQWPATLVQPVGSPLSLECTVEGTSNPNLYWYRQAAGRGLQLLFYSVGIGQISSEVPQNLSASRPQDRQFILSSKKLLLSDSGFYLCAWSQSGRDTDTQYFGPGTRLTVL.